This TCR beta chain is drawn from a study of early T cells in non-severe SARS-CoV-2 infection. Study summary: Sequencing input comprised bulk RNA from unsorted whole blood; chain pairing was not available.

Individually, cDNA molecules had unique molecular identifiers attached to them. TCRdb ran MiXCR on the 5' RACE reads and lists one entry per CDR3 protein. The table records approximately 90,000 distinct CDR3 sequences, about 12% of them present only once. CDR1 is SQVTM, CDR2 ANQGSEA, per germline. This CDR3 has 15 amino acids. The V and J ends lost 7 bases and 2 bases, in that order; junction bases with no gene match: 11. This clonotype was obtained from an adult who was a healthcare worker with PCR-confirmed SARS-CoV-2 infection or an uninfected control (not recorded which). This chain connects TRBV29-1 to TRBJ1-1; TRBD1 matches 9 bases. The sample consisted of whole blood, taken at baseline. For the CDR3, the DNA is TGCAGCGGGCGAGGCTGGACAGGGGCCAACACTGAAGCTTTCTTT. It is translated as CSGRGWTGANTEAFF. The full variable domain, completed using reference TRBV29-1 and TRBJ1-1, is SAVISQKPSRDICQRGTSLTIQCQVDSQVTMMFWYRQQPGQSLTLIATANQGSEATYESGFVIDKFPISRPNLTFSTLTVSNMSPEDSSIYLCSGRGWTGANTEAFFGQGTRLTVV.